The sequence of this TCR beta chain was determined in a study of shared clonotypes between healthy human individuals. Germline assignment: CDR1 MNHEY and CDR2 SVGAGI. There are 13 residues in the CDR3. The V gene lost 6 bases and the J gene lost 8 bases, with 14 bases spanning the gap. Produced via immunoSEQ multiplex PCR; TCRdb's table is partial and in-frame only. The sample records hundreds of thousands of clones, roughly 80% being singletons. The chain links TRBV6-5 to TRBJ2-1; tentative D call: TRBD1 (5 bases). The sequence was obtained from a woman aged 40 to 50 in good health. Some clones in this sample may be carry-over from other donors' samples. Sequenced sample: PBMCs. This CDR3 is CASRAQGWDEQFF. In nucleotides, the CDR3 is TGTGCCAGCAGAGCGCAGGGATGGGATGAGCAGTTCTTC.